These T cell receptor beta chains were read from a single sample in a study of identical twins. One entry per CDR3 protein results from TCRdb running MiXCR on the 5' RACE reads. Among around 550,000 distinct CDR3 sequences listed, 12% to 15% were seen once. The same data also contributed to another study, on yellow fever vaccine responses in identical twins.

The sequencing sample was made of CD4+ T cells sorted from blood. The source is a woman aged 18-35 years in good health. Both conserved end residues are part of each CDR3. A D gene is named only where the DNA matches it firmly. A row's size may be missing; if present it is once, few, many or a size class.

j_call v_call d_call clone_size cdr3_aa cdr3_nt
TRBJ2-3 TRBV11-2 . . CASSLERAGGDTQYF TGTGCCAGCAGCTTAGAGCGGGCTGGGGGGGATACGCAGTATTTT
TRBJ2-1 TRBV10-3 . few CAIRGRDNEQFF TGTGCCATCAGAGGACGTGACAATGAGCAGTTCTTC
TRBJ2-1 TRBV29-1 TRBD2 . CSVEDRDTGGPDEQFF TGCAGCGTTGAAGATCGGGACACGGGAGGGCCGGATGAGCAGTTCTTC
TRBJ1-1 TRBV20-1 TRBD1 . CSAFWTGNTEAFF TGCAGTGCTTTTTGGACAGGGAACACTGAAGCTTTCTTT
TRBJ2-2 TRBV12-3/TRBV12-4 . . CASSLRGELFF TGTGCCAGCAGTTTAAGAGGGGAGCTGTTTTTT
TRBJ1-1 TRBV28 . . CASQGSNTEAFF TGTGCCAGTCAGGGGTCGAACACTGAAGCTTTCTTT
TRBJ2-1 TRBV5-1 TRBD1 few CASRSGTGDYNEQFF TGCGCCAGCAGGTCCGGGACAGGGGACTACAATGAGCAGTTCTTC
TRBJ2-3 TRBV24-1 TRBD2 few CATSGLGGSGTDTQYF TGTGCCACCAGCGGACTGGGAGGGTCGGGTACAGATACGCAGTATTTT
TRBJ2-3 TRBV7-7 TRBD2 . CASSSDPAGGTDTQYF TGTGCCAGCAGCTCCGACCCAGCGGGGGGCACAGATACGCAGTATTTT
TRBJ2-3 TRBV28 . . CASSLGFTGEDTQYF TGTGCCAGCAGCCTTGGATTTACCGGTGAGGATACGCAGTATTTT
TRBJ1-2 TRBV10-3 . few CAISDMGANYGYTF TGTGCCATCAGTGATATGGGAGCGAACTATGGCTACACCTTC
TRBJ2-5 TRBV3-1 . . CASSQKGLGDLGEETQYF TGTGCCAGCAGCCAAAAGGGTCTTGGGGACCTGGGAGAGGAGACCCAGTACTTC
TRBJ2-5 TRBV12-3/TRBV12-4 . . CASSWGQGSAWNF .
TRBJ2-3 TRBV2 . few CASSISLPTDTQYF TGTGCCAGCAGTATAAGCCTTCCCACAGATACGCAGTATTTT
TRBJ2-3 TRBV19 . . CASSIDGRVGSTDTQYF TGTGCCAGTAGTATAGATGGCAGGGTGGGGTCTACAGATACGCAGTATTTT
TRBJ2-1 TRBV29-1 . few CSARTQGRGDNEQFF TGCAGCGCCCGAACACAGGGTCGGGGCGACAATGAGCAGTTCTTC
TRBJ1-1 TRBV12-3/TRBV12-4 . few CASSRDILNTEAFF TGTGCCAGCAGTCGGGACATTTTGAACACTGAAGCTTTCTTT
TRBJ2-7 TRBV24-1 . . CATSDTSRSYEQYF TGTGCCACCAGTGACACGTCCAGATCCTACGAGCAGTACTTC
TRBJ2-7 TRBV5-5 . . CASSPGREWNEQYF TGTGCCAGCAGCCCAGGACGGGAGTGGAACGAGCAGTACTTC
TRBJ2-3 TRBV7-2 TRBD2 many CASSPLAGGGADTQYF TGTGCCAGCAGCCCTCTAGCGGGAGGTGGGGCAGATACGCAGTATTTT
TRBJ2-1 TRBV2 TRBD2 few CASSPTSGRANEQFF TGTGCCAGCAGTCCTACTAGCGGGAGGGCCAATGAGCAGTTCTTC
TRBJ1-2 TRBV29-1 TRBD1 . CSALHQGVGYTF TGCAGCGCGTTACATCAGGGGGTCGGCTACACCTTC
TRBJ2-5 TRBV29-1 . . CSVVNAVGSQETQYF TGCAGCGTTGTAAACGCTGTGGGGTCCCAAGAGACCCAGTACTTC
TRBJ2-3 TRBV5-1 . many CASSLAGRGSTDTQYF TGCGCCAGCAGCTTGGCCGGACGGGGAAGCACAGATACGCAGTATTTT
TRBJ2-3 TRBV5-1 . . CASSFRQYTDTQYF TGCGCCAGCAGCTTTCGGCAGTACACAGATACGCAGTATTTT
TRBJ1-5 TRBV10-3 . . CAISEREGTGEQPQHF TGTGCCATCAGTGAGCGTGAAGGAACAGGAGAACAGCCCCAGCATTTT
TRBJ2-5 TRBV20-1 . . CSARSGFEETQYF TGCAGTGCTAGGAGTGGGTTCGAAGAGACCCAGTACTTC
TRBJ2-7 TRBV2 . . CASREQIGGYEQYF TGTGCCAGCAGGGAACAAATTGGTGGCTACGAGCAGTACTTC